This entry is about one TCR beta chain. This sample stems from a study of T cell changes during pregnancy in multiple sclerosis. Using immunoSEQ multiplex PCR, the repertoire was profiled, and TCRdb retains in-frame clones only, with some absent. The table lists some 62,000 clones, around 92% of them singletons. The starting material was peripheral blood, obtained in the second trimester of pregnancy. The sequence derives from a female donor in good health, enrolled as a control in a pregnancy study.

The CDR3 region has the DNA TGTGCCAGTTCCGTGGGGACTTCCTCCTACAATGAGCAGTTCTTC. It codes for CASSVGTSSYNEQFF. The chain recombines TRBV19 with TRBJ2-1, with D maybe TRBD2 (6 bases). Trimming stripped 8 bases from V and 0 bases from J, with 14 bases between. Germline V gene data show CDR1 as LNHDA and CDR2 as SQIVND (reference sequence). The CDR3 consists of 15 residues. The complete variable domain, with remaining parts taken from reference TRBV19 and TRBJ2-1, reads DGGITQSPKYLFRKEGQNVTLSCEQNLNHDAMYWYRQDPGQGLRLIYYSQIVNDFQKGDIAEGYSVSREKKESFPLTVTSAQKNPTAFYLCASSVGTSSYNEQFFGPGTRLTVL.